This T cell receptor beta chain was captured in a study of T cell changes during pregnancy in multiple sclerosis (dated by TCRdb to the late 2010s). At the level of the whole study: In women with multiple sclerosis, the researchers looked at how the T cell repertoire shifted as pregnancy progressed.

Of note for this clone: Its cognate antigen has yet to be identified. Base qualities are not at hand, and no much larger clone is one base apart.

The germline V gene (reference sequence) supplies CDR1 MNHEY and CDR2 SMNVEV. The germline V and J ends show losses of 6 bases and 7 bases respectively, and no gene match explains 8 bases of the junction. The CDR3, from cysteine to phenylalanine, totals 14 residues. Only the CDR3 DNA stays, 42 bases, in frame from base 1. Library creation used the immunoSEQ multiplex PCR assay. TCRdb limited this immuneACCESS table to in-frame rearrangements with V and J called. A share of clones is missing; checked studies link under half to unresolved V genes, and the rest is unexplained. The sample table contains 50,000 or so clones; only one count was recorded for about 91% of them. The ten most abundant clones make up 2.2% of the sample.

The TCR originated in a female donor with multiple sclerosis, enrolled in a pregnancy study. The rearrangement combines TRBV27 with TRBJ1-2; 10 bases in between match TRBD1. The input for sequencing was peripheral blood, taken in the third trimester of pregnancy. The CDR3 region: CASRDGTGVAGYTF. The nucleotide sequence reads TGTGCCAGCAGGGATGGGACAGGGGTTGCTGGCTACACCTTC.